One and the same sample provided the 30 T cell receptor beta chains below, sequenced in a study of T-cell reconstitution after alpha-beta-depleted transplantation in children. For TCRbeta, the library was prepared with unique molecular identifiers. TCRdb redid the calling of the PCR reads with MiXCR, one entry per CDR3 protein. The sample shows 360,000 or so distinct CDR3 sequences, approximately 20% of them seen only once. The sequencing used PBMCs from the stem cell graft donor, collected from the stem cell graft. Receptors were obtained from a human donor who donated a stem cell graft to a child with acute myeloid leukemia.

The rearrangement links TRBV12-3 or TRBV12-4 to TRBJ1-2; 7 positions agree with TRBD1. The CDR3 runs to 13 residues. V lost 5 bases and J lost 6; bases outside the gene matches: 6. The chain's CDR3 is CASSPRQGDGYTF. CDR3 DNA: TGTGCCAGCAGTCCCCGACAGGGTGATGGCTACACCTTC.

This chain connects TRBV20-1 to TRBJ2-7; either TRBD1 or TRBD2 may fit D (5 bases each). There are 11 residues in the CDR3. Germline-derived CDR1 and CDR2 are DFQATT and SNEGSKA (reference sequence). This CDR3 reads CRAFRGDEQYF. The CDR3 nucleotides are TGCAGGGCCTTTAGAGGGGACGAGCAGTACTTC.

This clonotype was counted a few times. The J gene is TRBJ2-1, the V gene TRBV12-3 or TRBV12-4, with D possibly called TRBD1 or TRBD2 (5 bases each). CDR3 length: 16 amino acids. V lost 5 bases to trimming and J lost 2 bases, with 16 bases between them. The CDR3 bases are TGTGCCAGCAGTGAGGGGCCAGCGGAGGCCTACAATGAGCAGTTCTTC. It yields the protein CASSEGPAEAYNEQFF.

The DNA of the CDR3 is TGCGCCAGCAGCCCCGGACTAGCGGCGGCCAATGAGCAGTTCTTC. This translates into CASSPGLAAANEQFF. This chain links TRBV4-1 with TRBJ2-1; TRBD2 aligns across 10 bases. This CDR3 comprises 15 residues. Germline lookup yields CDR1 MGHRA and CDR2 YSYEKL. Trimming cost V 4 bases and J 6 bases; bases outside gene matches: 6.

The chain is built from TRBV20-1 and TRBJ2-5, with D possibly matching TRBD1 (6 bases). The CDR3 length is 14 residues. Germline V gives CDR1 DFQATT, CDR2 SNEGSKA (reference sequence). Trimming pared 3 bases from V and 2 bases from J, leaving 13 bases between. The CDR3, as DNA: TGCAGTGCTAGTCCTCCGACAGGACAAGAGACCCAGTACTTC. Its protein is CSASPPTGQETQYF.

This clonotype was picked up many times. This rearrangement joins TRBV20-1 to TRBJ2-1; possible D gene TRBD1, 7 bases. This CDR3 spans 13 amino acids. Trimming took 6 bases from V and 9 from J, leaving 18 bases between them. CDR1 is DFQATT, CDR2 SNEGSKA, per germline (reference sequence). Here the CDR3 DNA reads TGCAGTGCGGAGGGCAGGGGGGAGAGTGAGCAGTTCTTC. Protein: CSAEGRGESEQFF.

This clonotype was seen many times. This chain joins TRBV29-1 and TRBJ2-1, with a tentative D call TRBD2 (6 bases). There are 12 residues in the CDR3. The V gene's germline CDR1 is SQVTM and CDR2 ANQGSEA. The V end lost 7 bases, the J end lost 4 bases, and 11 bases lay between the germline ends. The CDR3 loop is CSARLDYNEQFF. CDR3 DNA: TGCAGCGCAAGACTAGATTACAATGAGCAGTTCTTC.

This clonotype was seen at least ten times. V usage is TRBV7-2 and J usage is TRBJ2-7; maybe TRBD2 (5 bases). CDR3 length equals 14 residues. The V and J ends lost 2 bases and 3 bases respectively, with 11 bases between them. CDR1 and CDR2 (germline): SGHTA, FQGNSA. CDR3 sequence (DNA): TGTGCCAGCAGCTTAACGGGATTCGGCTACGAGCAGTACTTC. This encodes CASSLTGFGYEQYF.

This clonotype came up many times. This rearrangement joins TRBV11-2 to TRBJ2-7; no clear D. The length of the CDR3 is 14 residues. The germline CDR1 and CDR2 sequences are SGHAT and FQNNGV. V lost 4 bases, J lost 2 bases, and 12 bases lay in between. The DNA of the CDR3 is TGTGCCAGCAGCTCCAATTTTGGCACCTACGAGCAGTACTTC. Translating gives CASSSNFGTYEQYF.

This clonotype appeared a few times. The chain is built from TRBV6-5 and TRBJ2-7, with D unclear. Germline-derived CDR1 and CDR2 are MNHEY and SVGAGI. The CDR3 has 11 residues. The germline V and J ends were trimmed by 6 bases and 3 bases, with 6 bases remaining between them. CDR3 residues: CASRDHYEQYF. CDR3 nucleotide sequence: TGTGCCAGCAGGGACCACTACGAGCAGTACTTC.

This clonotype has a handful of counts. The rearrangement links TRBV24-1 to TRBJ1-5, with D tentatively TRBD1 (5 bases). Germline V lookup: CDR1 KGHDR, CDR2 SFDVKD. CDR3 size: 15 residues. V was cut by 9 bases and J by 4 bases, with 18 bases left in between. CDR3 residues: CATSDGGPSNQPQHF. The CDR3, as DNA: TGTGCCACCTCCGATGGGGGTCCCTCGAATCAGCCCCAGCATTTT.

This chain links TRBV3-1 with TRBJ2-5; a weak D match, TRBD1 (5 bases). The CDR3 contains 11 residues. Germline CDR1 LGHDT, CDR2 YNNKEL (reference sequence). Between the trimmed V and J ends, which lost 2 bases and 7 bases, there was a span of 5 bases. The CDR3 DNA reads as TGTGCCAGCAGCCAACAGGGGACCCAGTACTTC. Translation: CASSQQGTQYF.

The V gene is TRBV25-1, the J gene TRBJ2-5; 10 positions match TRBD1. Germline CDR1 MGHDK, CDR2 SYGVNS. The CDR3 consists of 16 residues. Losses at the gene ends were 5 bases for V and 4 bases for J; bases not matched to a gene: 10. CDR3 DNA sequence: TGTGCCAGCAGTCCTGTAGGGACAGGGGCGAGAGAGACCCAGTACTTC. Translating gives CASSPVGTGARETQYF.

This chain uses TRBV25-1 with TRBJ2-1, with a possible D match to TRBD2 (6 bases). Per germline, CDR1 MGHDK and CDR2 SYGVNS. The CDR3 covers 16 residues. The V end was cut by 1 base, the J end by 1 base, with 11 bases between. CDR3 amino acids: CASSESTEGSYNEQFF. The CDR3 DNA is TGTGCCAGCAGTGAATCGACGGAGGGTTCCTACAATGAGCAGTTCTTC.

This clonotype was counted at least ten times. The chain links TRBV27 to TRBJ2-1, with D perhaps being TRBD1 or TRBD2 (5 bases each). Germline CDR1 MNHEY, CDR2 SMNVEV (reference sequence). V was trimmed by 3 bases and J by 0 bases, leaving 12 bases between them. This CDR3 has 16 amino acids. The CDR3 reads CASSLIGDPSYNEQFF. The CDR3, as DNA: TGTGCCAGCAGTTTGATAGGGGACCCCTCCTACAATGAGCAGTTCTTC.

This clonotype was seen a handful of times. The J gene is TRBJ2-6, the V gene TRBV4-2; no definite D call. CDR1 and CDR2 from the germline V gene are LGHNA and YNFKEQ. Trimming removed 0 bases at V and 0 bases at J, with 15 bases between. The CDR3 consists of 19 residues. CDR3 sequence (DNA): TGTGCCAGCAGCCAAGATTGGACCCATACGTTCTCTGGGGCCAACGTCCTGACTTTC. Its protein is CASSQDWTHTFSGANVLTF.

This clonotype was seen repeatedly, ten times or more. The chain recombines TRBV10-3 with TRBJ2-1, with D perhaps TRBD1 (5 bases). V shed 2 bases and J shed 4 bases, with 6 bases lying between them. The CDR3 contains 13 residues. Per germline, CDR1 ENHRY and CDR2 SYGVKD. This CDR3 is CAISEDRYNEQFF. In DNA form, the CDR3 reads TGTGCCATCAGTGAGGACAGATACAATGAGCAGTTCTTC.

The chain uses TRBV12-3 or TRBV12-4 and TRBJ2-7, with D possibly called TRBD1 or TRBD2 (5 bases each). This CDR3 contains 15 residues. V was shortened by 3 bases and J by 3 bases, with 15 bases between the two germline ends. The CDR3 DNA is TGTGCCAGCAGTTTGTCCCCAACTGGGGGCTACGAGCAGTACTTC. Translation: CASSLSPTGGYEQYF.

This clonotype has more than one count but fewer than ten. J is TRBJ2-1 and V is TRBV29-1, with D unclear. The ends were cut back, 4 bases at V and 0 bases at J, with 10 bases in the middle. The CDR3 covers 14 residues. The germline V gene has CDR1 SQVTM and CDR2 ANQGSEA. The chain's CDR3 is CSVGQLSSYNEQFF. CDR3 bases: TGCAGCGTTGGTCAGCTAAGCTCCTACAATGAGCAGTTCTTC.

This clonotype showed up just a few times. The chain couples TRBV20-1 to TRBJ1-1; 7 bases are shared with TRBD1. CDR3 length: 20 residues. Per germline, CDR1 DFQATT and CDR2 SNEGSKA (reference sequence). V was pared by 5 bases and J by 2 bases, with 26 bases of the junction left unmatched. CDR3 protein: CSAVRTSGQAKLTVNTEAFF. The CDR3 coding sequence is TGCAGTGCTGTACGAACATCAGGACAGGCCAAATTGACAGTTAACACTGAAGCTTTCTTT.

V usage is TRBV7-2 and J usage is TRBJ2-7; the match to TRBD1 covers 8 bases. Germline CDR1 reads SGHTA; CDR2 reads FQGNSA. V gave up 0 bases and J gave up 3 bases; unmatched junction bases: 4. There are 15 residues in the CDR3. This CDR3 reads CASSLAVQGVYEQYF. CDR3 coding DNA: TGTGCCAGCAGCTTAGCTGTACAGGGGGTCTACGAGCAGTACTTC.

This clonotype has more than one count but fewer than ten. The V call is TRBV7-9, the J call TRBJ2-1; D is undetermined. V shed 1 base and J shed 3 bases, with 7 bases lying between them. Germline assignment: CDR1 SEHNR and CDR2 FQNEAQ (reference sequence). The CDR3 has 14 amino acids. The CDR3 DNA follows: TGTGCCAGCAGCTTAGTGGGATTCTACAATGAGCAGTTCTTC. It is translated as CASSLVGFYNEQFF. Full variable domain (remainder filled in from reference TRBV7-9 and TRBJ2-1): DTGVSQNPRHKITKRGQNVTFRCDPISEHNRLYWYRQTLGQGPEFLTYFQNEAQLEKSRLLSDRFSAERPKGSFSTLEIQRTEQGDSAMYLCASSLVGFYNEQFFGPGTRLTVL.

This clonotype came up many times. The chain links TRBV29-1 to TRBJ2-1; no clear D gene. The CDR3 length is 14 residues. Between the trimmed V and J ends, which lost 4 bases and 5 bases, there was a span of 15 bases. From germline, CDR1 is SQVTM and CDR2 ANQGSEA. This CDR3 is CSVVGGVSHNEQFF. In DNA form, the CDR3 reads TGCAGCGTTGTTGGTGGGGTCTCACACAATGAGCAGTTCTTC.

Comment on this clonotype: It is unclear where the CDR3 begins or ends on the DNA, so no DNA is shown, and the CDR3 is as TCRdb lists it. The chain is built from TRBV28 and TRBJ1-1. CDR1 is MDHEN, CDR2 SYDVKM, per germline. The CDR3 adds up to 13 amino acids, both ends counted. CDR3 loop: CASSSSMDSQAFF.

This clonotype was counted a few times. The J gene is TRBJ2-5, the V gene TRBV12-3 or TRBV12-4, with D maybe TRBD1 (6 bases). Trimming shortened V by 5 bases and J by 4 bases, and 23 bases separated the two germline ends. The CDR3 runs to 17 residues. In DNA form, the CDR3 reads TGTGCCAGCAGTCCCCCGCAGGGCAGGGGCAGAGGAGAGACCCAGTACTTC. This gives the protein CASSPPQGRGRGETQYF.

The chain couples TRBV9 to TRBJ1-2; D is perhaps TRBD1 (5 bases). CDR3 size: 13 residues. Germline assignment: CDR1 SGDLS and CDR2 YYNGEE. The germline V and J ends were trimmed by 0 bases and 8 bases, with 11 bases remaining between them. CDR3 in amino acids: CASSVGLGDGYTF. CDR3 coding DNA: TGTGCCAGCAGCGTAGGGCTAGGGGACGGCTACACCTTC.

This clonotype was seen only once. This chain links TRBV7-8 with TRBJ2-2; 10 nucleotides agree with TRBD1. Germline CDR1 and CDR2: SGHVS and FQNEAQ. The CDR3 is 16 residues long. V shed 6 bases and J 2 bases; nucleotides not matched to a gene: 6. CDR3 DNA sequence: TGTGCCAGCAGAGATCGGACAGGGGGTAACACCGGGGAGCTGTTTTTT. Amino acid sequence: CASRDRTGGNTGELFF.

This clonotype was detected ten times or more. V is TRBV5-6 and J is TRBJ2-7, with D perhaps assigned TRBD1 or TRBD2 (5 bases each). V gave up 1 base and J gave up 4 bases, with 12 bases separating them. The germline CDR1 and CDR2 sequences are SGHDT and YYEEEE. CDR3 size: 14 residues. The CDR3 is CASSLWGYSYEQYF. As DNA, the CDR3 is TGTGCCAGCAGCTTGTGGGGGTATTCTTACGAGCAGTACTTC.

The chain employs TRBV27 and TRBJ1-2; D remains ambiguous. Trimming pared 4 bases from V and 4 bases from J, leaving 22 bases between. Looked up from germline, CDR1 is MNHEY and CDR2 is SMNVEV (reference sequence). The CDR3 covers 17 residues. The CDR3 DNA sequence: TGTGCCAGCAGTTCTCTACCAGACTCGGGTTTGAGCTATGGCTACACCTTC. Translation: CASSSLPDSGLSYGYTF.

CDR3 sequence reads: CSAGDRGYYNEQFF. CDR3 DNA sequence: TGCAGTGCAGGGGACAGGGGATATTACAATGAGCAGTTCTTC. The rearrangement links TRBV20-1 to TRBJ2-1; 10 bases map to TRBD1. J lost 4 bases, V lost 6 bases, and 6 bases had no gene match. Germline V gene lookup returns CDR1 DFQATT and CDR2 SNEGSKA (reference sequence). The CDR3 runs 14 residues.